This is a list of T cell receptor beta chains from one sample in a study of response to subunit inactivated influenza vaccine. One entry per CDR3 protein results from TCRdb running MiXCR on the RT-PCR reads. The sample contains about 500,000 distinct CDR3 sequences, under 8.5% of which appear only once. Source: PBMCs from blood, taken approximately 25 months after vaccination. The receptors originated from a man aged 50-75 years who received an inactivated influenza vaccine. Both conserved end residues are part of each CDR3. Each record gives: D gene, V gene, J gene, clone size, CDR3 DNA, CDR3 protein. D genes are given only for firm matches. Rows may omit the clone size; those that give it use once, few, many or a size class.

D gene: NA
V gene: TRBV12-3/TRBV12-4
J gene: TRBJ2-7
clone size: few
CDR3 DNA: TGTGCCAGCAGTTTGGGCGGGGACGTATACGAGCAGTACTTC
CDR3 protein: CASSLGGDVYEQYF

D gene: NA
V gene: TRBV4-1
J gene: TRBJ2-7
clone size: NA
CDR3 DNA: TGCGCCAGCAGCCTTAGTAACAGGTACTACGAGCAGTACTTC
CDR3 protein: CASSLSNRYYEQYF

D gene: TRBD1
V gene: TRBV24-1
J gene: TRBJ2-2
clone size: NA
CDR3 DNA: TGTGCCACCAGTGATTTGGGGACAGGGACGAACACCGGGGAGCTGTTTTTT
CDR3 protein: CATSDLGTGTNTGELFF

D gene: TRBD1
V gene: TRBV4-3
J gene: TRBJ1-2
clone size: few
CDR3 DNA: TGCGCCAGCAGCCAAGAAGGACAGGGACACTATGGCTACACCTTC
CDR3 protein: CASSQEGQGHYGYTF

D gene: NA
V gene: TRBV14
J gene: TRBJ2-1
clone size: many
CDR3 DNA: TGTGCCAGCAGTTGGATAGCGGACGCTTACAATGAGCAGTTCTTC
CDR3 protein: CASSWIADAYNEQFF

D gene: TRBD2
V gene: TRBV14
J gene: TRBJ2-3
clone size: many
CDR3 DNA: TGTGCCAGCAGCGCGACTAGCGGACACACAGATACGCAGTATTTT
CDR3 protein: CASSATSGHTDTQYF

D gene: NA
V gene: TRBV5-6
J gene: TRBJ1-5
clone size: few
CDR3 DNA: TGTGCCAGCAGCTTCTCGACGGCCCCGGGGCCCCAGCATTTT
CDR3 protein: CASSFSTAPGPQHF

D gene: TRBD2
V gene: TRBV6-2/TRBV6-3
J gene: TRBJ2-1
clone size: NA
CDR3 DNA: TGTGCCAGCATCCCCGGAGTGGGACTAGCGGGAGGCAATGAGCAGTTCTTC
CDR3 protein: CASIPGVGLAGGNEQFF

D gene: TRBD1
V gene: TRBV25-1
J gene: TRBJ1-2
clone size: many
CDR3 DNA: TGTGCCAGCACGGCCTCCGGGACAGCTGATGGCTACACCTTC
CDR3 protein: CASTASGTADGYTF

D gene: TRBD2
V gene: TRBV5-1
J gene: TRBJ2-7
clone size: NA
CDR3 DNA: TGCGCCAGCAGCTTGGGTTCCAGCGGGGAAGTCTACGAGCAGTACTTC
CDR3 protein: CASSLGSSGEVYEQYF

D gene: TRBD1
V gene: TRBV5-1
J gene: TRBJ1-2
clone size: few
CDR3 DNA: TGCGTCAGCAGCTTAGGGACAGACTATGGCTACACCTTC
CDR3 protein: CVSSLGTDYGYTF

D gene: NA
V gene: TRBV3-1
J gene: TRBJ1-1
clone size: NA
CDR3 DNA: TGTGCCAGCAGCCGTACAGGGTTGCGCACTGAAGCTTTCTTT
CDR3 protein: CASSRTGLRTEAFF

D gene: TRBD2
V gene: TRBV25-1
J gene: TRBJ2-3
clone size: few
CDR3 DNA: TGTGCCAGCAGGACCTCCGGGGGGAATGACCAGCCAGATACGCAGTATTTT
CDR3 protein: CASRTSGGNDQPDTQYF

D gene: TRBD1
V gene: TRBV6-2/TRBV6-3
J gene: TRBJ1-5
clone size: few
CDR3 DNA: TGTGCCAGCCGGGACAGTCTTATTCAGCCCCAGCATTTT
CDR3 protein: CASRDSLIQPQHF

D gene: TRBD2
V gene: TRBV5-6
J gene: TRBJ2-1
clone size: NA
CDR3 DNA: TGTGCCAGCAGTCTAGGGCCACCGACTAGCGGGTACAATGAGCAGTTCTTC
CDR3 protein: CASSLGPPTSGYNEQFF

D gene: NA
V gene: TRBV28
J gene: TRBJ2-7
clone size: few
CDR3 DNA: TGTGCCAGCAGTTTTGGGTTAAGCTGGCCCTACGAGCAGTACTTC
CDR3 protein: CASSFGLSWPYEQYF

D gene: TRBD1
V gene: TRBV10-3
J gene: TRBJ1-4
clone size: many
CDR3 DNA: TGTGCCATCAGTGAGTCGGGGACAGGGATAGTAAAACTGTTTTTT
CDR3 protein: CAISESGTGIVKLFF

D gene: TRBD2
V gene: TRBV28
J gene: TRBJ2-3
clone size: many
CDR3 DNA: TGTGCCAGCAGCTCTAGCGGGGCTAGCACAGATACGCAGTATTTT
CDR3 protein: CASSSSGASTDTQYF

D gene: NA
V gene: TRBV20-1
J gene: TRBJ2-1
clone size: many
CDR3 DNA: TGCAGTGCGGACTCGGGGGACTCGAAGTACAATGAGCAGTTCTTC
CDR3 protein: CSADSGDSKYNEQFF

D gene: TRBD1
V gene: TRBV9
J gene: TRBJ2-7
clone size: many
CDR3 DNA: TGTGCCAGCAGCACAGGACAGGGGGCAGGGTACGAGCAGTACTTC
CDR3 protein: CASSTGQGAGYEQYF

D gene: NA
V gene: TRBV7-2
J gene: TRBJ1-1
clone size: many
CDR3 DNA: TGTGCCAGCAGCCGGGGGCGGGAGAACACTGAAGCTTTCTTT
CDR3 protein: CASSRGRENTEAFF

D gene: TRBD1
V gene: TRBV3-1
J gene: TRBJ2-1
clone size: few
CDR3 DNA: TGTGCCAGCAGCCTTACGAGTGGGACAGGGAACTACAATGAGCAGTTCTTC
CDR3 protein: CASSLTSGTGNYNEQFF

D gene: NA
V gene: TRBV10-3
J gene: TRBJ1-2
clone size: many
CDR3 DNA: TGTGCCATCAGTGAGTCGCCGGGCGTGAACTATGGCTACACCTTC
CDR3 protein: CAISESPGVNYGYTF

D gene: NA
V gene: TRBV20-1
J gene: TRBJ2-5
clone size: few
CDR3 DNA: TGCAGTGCTACCGGGAGCAGGGAGACCCAGTACTTC
CDR3 protein: CSATGSRETQYF

D gene: NA
V gene: TRBV18
J gene: TRBJ2-1
clone size: few
CDR3 DNA: TGTGCCAGCTCACCACCGGCCGCTAGCTCCTACAATGAGCAGTTCTTC
CDR3 protein: CASSPPAASSYNEQFF

D gene: TRBD1
V gene: TRBV5-1
J gene: TRBJ2-3
clone size: many
CDR3 DNA: TGCGCCAGCAGCTCCGGGACAGATCCCCCAGATACGCAGTATTTT
CDR3 protein: CASSSGTDPPDTQYF

D gene: NA
V gene: TRBV7-8
J gene: TRBJ2-3
clone size: many
CDR3 DNA: TGTGCCAGCAGCTTAGCGGCAGGGTGGGATACGCAGTATTTT
CDR3 protein: CASSLAAGWDTQYF

D gene: TRBD1
V gene: TRBV19
J gene: TRBJ1-5
clone size: NA
CDR3 DNA: TGTGCCAGTAGCACAGGGGGTTATGGCAATCAGCCCCAGCATTTT
CDR3 protein: CASSTGGYGNQPQHF

D gene: TRBD2
V gene: TRBV6-2/TRBV6-3
J gene: TRBJ2-1
clone size: many
CDR3 DNA: TGTGCCAGCTTCGGGGGGTCCTCCTACAATGAGCAGTTCTTC
CDR3 protein: CASFGGSSYNEQFF

D gene: TRBD1
V gene: TRBV10-3
J gene: TRBJ2-3
clone size: many
CDR3 DNA: TGTGCCATCAGTGAAGGGACAGCTAGCACAGATACGCAGTATTTT
CDR3 protein: CAISEGTASTDTQYF

D gene: TRBD2
V gene: TRBV5-1
J gene: TRBJ2-1
clone size: few
CDR3 DNA: TGCGCCAGCAGCTTGGAACTAGCGACGGGATACAATGAGCAGTTCTTC
CDR3 protein: CASSLELATGYNEQFF

D gene: TRBD2
V gene: TRBV28
J gene: TRBJ2-3
clone size: few
CDR3 DNA: TGTGCCAGCTGTAGCGGGGACACAGATACGCAGTATTTT
CDR3 protein: CASCSGDTDTQYF

D gene: NA
V gene: TRBV28
J gene: TRBJ2-3
clone size: NA
CDR3 DNA: TGTGCCAGCAGTTCCCCCGGGGCAGGGTGGACAGATACGCAGTATTTT
CDR3 protein: CASSSPGAGWTDTQYF

D gene: NA
V gene: TRBV12-3/TRBV12-4
J gene: TRBJ1-6
clone size: NA
CDR3 DNA: TGTGCCAGCAGTTTGAACAAGTATTCACCCCTCCACTTT
CDR3 protein: CASSLNKYSPLHF

D gene: NA
V gene: TRBV20-1
J gene: TRBJ2-1
clone size: NA
CDR3 DNA: TGCAGTGCTAGAGTAGGGAACTCCTACAATGAGCAGTTCTTC
CDR3 protein: CSARVGNSYNEQFF

D gene: NA
V gene: TRBV20-1
J gene: TRBJ2-7
clone size: many
CDR3 DNA: TGCAGTGCTAGAGCAGCTCGGGGGGCTCTCCTATACGAGCAGTACTTC
CDR3 protein: CSARAARGALLYEQYF

D gene: NA
V gene: TRBV5-1
J gene: TRBJ2-6
clone size: NA
CDR3 DNA: TGCGCCAGCAGCTTGGGGACAGGGAGGGCCGGGGCCAACGTCCTGACTTTC
CDR3 protein: CASSLGTGRAGANVLTF

D gene: NA
V gene: TRBV2
J gene: TRBJ1-4
clone size: many
CDR3 DNA: TGTGCCAGCAGGGAAAGGGCCTCAACTAATGAAAAACTGTTTTTT
CDR3 protein: CASRERASTNEKLFF

D gene: NA
V gene: TRBV29-1
J gene: TRBJ1-2
clone size: few
CDR3 DNA: TGCAGCGTTGAACTCGGCCCAGGGCCTAGCTTC
CDR3 protein: CSVELGPGPSF

D gene: TRBD2
V gene: TRBV7-3
J gene: TRBJ2-1
clone size: few
CDR3 DNA: TGTGCCAGCAGCTTTGATCTAGCGGGTATCAATGAGCAGTTCTTC
CDR3 protein: CASSFDLAGINEQFF

D gene: NA
V gene: TRBV20-1
J gene: TRBJ1-1
clone size: NA
CDR3 DNA: TGCAGTGCTAGCTTTCCGGGGAGGGGCCGCAGGGACACTGAAGCTTTCTTT
CDR3 protein: CSASFPGRGRRDTEAFF

D gene: NA
V gene: TRBV5-1
J gene: TRBJ1-2
clone size: NA
CDR3 DNA: TGCGCCAGCAGCGACGGCACGATTCTGGGCTATGGCTACACCTTC
CDR3 protein: CASSDGTILGYGYTF

D gene: TRBD1
V gene: TRBV3-1
J gene: TRBJ1-1
clone size: few
CDR3 DNA: TGTGCCAGCAGCCAAACCACGGTAACAGGGGGTACTGAAGCTTTCTTT
CDR3 protein: CASSQTTVTGGTEAFF

D gene: NA
V gene: TRBV6-2/TRBV6-3
J gene: TRBJ2-5
clone size: few
CDR3 DNA: TGTGCCAGCAGCCGCACCGGGACTGGAAAAGAGACCCAGTACTTC
CDR3 protein: CASSRTGTGKETQYF